The source of this T cell receptor beta chain is a study of cytomegalovirus exposure and HLA in healthy donors. Turning to this clone: Its antigen is still unknown.

The PCR contained 60 Vbeta and 13 Jbeta primers. The data were produced by immunoSEQ multiplex PCR, yet TCRdb's version contains in-frame clones alone and is incomplete. Of 120,000 or so clones in the sample, roughly 82% are singletons; the top ten hold under 3%. Study outcomes and limitations: Follow-up analysis seemed to connect common viral pathogens with several of the most significant clusters identified. An assumption of roughly uniform sequencing depth across donors underlay the presence/absence analyses. Earlier analysis found most TCR beta V segments productive about 90% or about 30% of the time.

The sequenced material came from PBMCs. The clonotype was recovered from a woman between 35 and 50 years old in good health and CMV-seropositive.

Here the CDR3 reads CASSQLWDRDNEQYF. The CDR3 bases are TGTGCCAGCAGTCAGCTTTGGGACAGGGACAACGAGCAGTACTTC. The chain is built from TRBV6-6 and TRBJ2-7; 9 bases are shared with TRBD1. This CDR3 is 15 amino acids long. J lost 5 bases, V lost 5 bases, and 10 bases had no gene match. Germline lookup yields CDR1 MNHNY and CDR2 SVGAGI (reference sequence).